This T cell receptor beta chain was identified in a study of tissue T cells after allogeneic stem cell transplantation. By sample share, this clone is medium-sized (0.01 to 0.1%). Data came from immunoSEQ multiplex PCR; TCRdb stores just in-frame clones and leaves some out. The sample consists of some 6,200 clones, roughly 62% of them appearing once. Sequenced here: tissue from the jejunum, sampled at autopsy. This sequence originates from a male donor aged 60 or over with lung cancer.

The CDR3 is CASSWGAGDGDTQYF. The CDR3 nucleotides are TGTGCCAGCAGCTGGGGGGCAGGGGATGGAGATACGCAGTATTTT. V usage is TRBV7-6 and J usage is TRBJ2-3; tentatively, D is TRBD1 or TRBD2 (6 bases each). Germline CDR1 and CDR2: SGHVS and FNYEAQ. CDR3 length: 15 residues. V gave up 4 bases and J gave up 5 bases, with 16 bases separating them. Combining the CDR3 with reference TRBV7-6 and TRBJ2-3 gives the whole variable domain GAGVSQSPRYKVTKRGQDVALRCDPISGHVSLYWYRQALGQGPEFLTYFNYEAQQDKSGLPNDRFSAERPEGSISTLTIQRTEQRDSAMYRCASSWGAGDGDTQYFGPGTRLTVL.